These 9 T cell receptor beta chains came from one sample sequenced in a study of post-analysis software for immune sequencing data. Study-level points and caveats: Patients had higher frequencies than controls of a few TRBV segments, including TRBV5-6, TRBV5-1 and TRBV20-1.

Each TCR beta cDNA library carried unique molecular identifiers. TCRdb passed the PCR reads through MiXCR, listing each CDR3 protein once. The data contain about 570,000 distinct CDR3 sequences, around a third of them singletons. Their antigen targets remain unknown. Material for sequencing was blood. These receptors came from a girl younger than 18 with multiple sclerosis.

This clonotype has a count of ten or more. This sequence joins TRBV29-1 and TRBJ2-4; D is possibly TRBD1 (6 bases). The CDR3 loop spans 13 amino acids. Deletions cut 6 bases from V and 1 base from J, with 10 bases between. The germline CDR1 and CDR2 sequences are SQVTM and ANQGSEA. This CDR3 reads CSVQQGAKNIQYF. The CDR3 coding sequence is TGCAGCGTCCAACAGGGTGCCAAAAACATTCAGTACTTC.

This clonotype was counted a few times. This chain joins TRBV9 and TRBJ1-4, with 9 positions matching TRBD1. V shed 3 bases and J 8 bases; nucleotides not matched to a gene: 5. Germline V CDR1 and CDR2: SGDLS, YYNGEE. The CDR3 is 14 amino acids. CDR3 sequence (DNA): TGTGCCAGCAGCGCTAGGACAGGGGTCGAAAAACTGTTTTTT. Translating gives CASSARTGVEKLFF.

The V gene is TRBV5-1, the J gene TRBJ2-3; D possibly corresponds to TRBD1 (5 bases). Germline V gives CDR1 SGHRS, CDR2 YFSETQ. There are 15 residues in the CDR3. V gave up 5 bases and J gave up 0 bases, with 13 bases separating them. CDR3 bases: TGCGCCAGCAGTTTCGACAGCCCTAGCACAGATACGCAGTATTTT. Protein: CASSFDSPSTDTQYF.

CDR3 residues: CASSLAGTGVNTEAFF. CDR3 nucleotides: TGTGCCAGCAGTTTAGCAGGGACAGGGGTGAACACTGAAGCTTTCTTT. This chain links TRBV12-3 or TRBV12-4 with TRBJ1-1; TRBD1 agrees at 10 bases. Germline trimming cut 0 bases from V and 0 bases from J; bases unmatched to any gene: 1. This CDR3 spans 16 amino acids.

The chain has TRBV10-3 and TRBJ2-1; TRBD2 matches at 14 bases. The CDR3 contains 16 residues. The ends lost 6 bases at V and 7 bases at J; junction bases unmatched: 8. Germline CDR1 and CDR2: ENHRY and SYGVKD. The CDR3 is CAISDTGTSGGNEQFF. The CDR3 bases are TGTGCCATCAGCGATACCGGGACTAGCGGGGGAAATGAGCAGTTCTTC.

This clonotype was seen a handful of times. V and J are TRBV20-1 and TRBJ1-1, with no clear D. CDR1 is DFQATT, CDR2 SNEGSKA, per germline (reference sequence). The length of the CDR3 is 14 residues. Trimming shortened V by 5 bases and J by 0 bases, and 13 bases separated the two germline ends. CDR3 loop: CSAVRHPMNTEAFF. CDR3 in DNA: TGCAGTGCTGTCAGACACCCTATGAACACTGAAGCTTTCTTT.

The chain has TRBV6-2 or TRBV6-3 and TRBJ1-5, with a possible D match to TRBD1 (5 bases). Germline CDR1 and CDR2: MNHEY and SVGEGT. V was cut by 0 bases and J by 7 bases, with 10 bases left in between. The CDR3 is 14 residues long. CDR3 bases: TGTGCCAGCAGTTACTCGACGGGGGTACAGCCCCAGCATTTT. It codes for CASSYSTGVQPQHF.

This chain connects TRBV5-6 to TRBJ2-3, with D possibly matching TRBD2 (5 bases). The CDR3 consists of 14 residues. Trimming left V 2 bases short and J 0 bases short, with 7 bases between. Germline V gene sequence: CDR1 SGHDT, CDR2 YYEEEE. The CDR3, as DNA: TGTGCCAGCAGCTTTTGGACTAGCACAGATACGCAGTATTTT. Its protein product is CASSFWTSTDTQYF.

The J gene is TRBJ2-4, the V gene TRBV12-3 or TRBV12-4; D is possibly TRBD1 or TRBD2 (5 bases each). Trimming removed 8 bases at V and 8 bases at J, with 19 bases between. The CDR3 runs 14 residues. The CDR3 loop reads CASSTRGGLDIQYF. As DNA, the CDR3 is TGTGCCAGCTCGACGAGGGGTGGGTTGGACATTCAGTACTTC.